One and the same sample provided the 10 T cell receptor beta chains below, sequenced in a study of blood T cell repertoires in COVID-19. Measured with immunoSEQ multiplex PCR; TCRdb has only the in-frame clones, and not every one. The sample shows 120,000 or so clones, approximately 87% of them seen only once. Specimen: peripheral blood. The origin of the receptors is a woman aged 45-65 years with acute or convalescent COVID-19.

V and J are TRBV2 and TRBJ1-6, with TRBD1 matching 7 bases. The J segment lost 13 bases and the V segment lost 0 bases, leaving 9 bases of the junction unmatched. The CDR3 contains 15 residues. Per germline, CDR1 SNHLY and CDR2 FYNNEI. Here the CDR3 DNA reads TGTGCCAGCAGTGAAGCGGGGACAGCCGTCTCCCCCCTCCACTTT. Amino acid sequence: CASSEAGTAVSPLHF.

V is TRBV15 and J is TRBJ1-3; unclear D gene. The germline CDR1 and CDR2 sequences are LNHNV and YYDKDF (reference sequence). The V and J ends lost 0 bases and 4 bases respectively, with 7 bases between them. CDR3 length: 14 residues. CDR3 residues: CATSRDLEGNTIYF. CDR3 DNA sequence: TGTGCCACCAGCAGAGATCTTGAGGGAAACACCATATATTTT.

The chain couples TRBV2 to TRBJ2-1; TRBD2 matches 7 bases. This CDR3 spans 14 amino acids. Per the germline V gene, CDR1 is SNHLY and CDR2 is FYNNEI. V dropped 7 bases and J dropped 12; count of bases not matched to a gene: 15. The CDR3 DNA sequence: TGTGCCAGCATGGACACCGGGACTATCTACGGGCAGTTCTTC. It encodes CASMDTGTIYGQFF.

In DNA form, the CDR3 reads TGTGCCTGGAAGGTGAGGGGACTCCTCTATGGCTACACCTTC. Its protein is CAWKVRGLLYGYTF. The chain couples TRBV30 to TRBJ1-2, with D maybe TRBD1 (5 bases). Germline V gene lookup returns CDR1 GTSNPN and CDR2 SVGIG (reference sequence). V lost 4 bases, J lost 4 bases, and 16 bases lay in between. The CDR3 is made up of 14 amino acids.

CDR3: CASSPGFPETQYF. DNA of the CDR3: TGTGCCAGCAGCCCAGGGTTCCCAGAGACCCAGTACTTC. This chain connects TRBV9 to TRBJ2-5; D is perhaps TRBD1 (5 bases). Trimming took off 4 bases at V and 4 bases at J, with 11 bases between the two ends. The germline V gene has CDR1 SGDLS and CDR2 YYNGEE. The CDR3 is 13 residues long.

The chain carries TRBV7-2 and TRBJ1-1, with a possible D match to TRBD1 (5 bases). The CDR3 extends over 15 amino acids. The germline gives CDR1 SGHTA, CDR2 FQGNSA. V gave up 3 bases and J gave up 3 bases, with 14 bases separating them. The CDR3 DNA sequence: TGTGCCAGCAGCTTGGCGGGGCACGTATACACTGAAGCTTTCTTT. It translates to CASSLAGHVYTEAFF.

V usage is TRBV5-4 and J usage is TRBJ2-7; 9 nucleotides align to TRBD1. Germline V gene lookup returns CDR1 SGHNT and CDR2 YYREEE (reference sequence). The trim removed 4 bases at V and 0 bases at J, leaving 8 bases unmatched. This CDR3 is 16 amino acids long. CDR3 in amino acids: CASSPGQGRSSYEQYF. The CDR3 coding sequence is TGTGCCAGCAGCCCTGGACAGGGGAGATCCTCCTACGAGCAGTACTTC.

The gene calls are TRBV5-1 and TRBJ2-5, with a tentative D call TRBD1 (5 bases). Germline-derived CDR1 and CDR2 are SGHRS and YFSETQ. Between the trimmed V and J ends, which lost 0 bases and 4 bases, there was a span of 13 bases. The CDR3 consists of 15 residues. CDR3: CASSLAQGFPETQYF. The DNA for the CDR3 is TGCGCCAGCAGCTTGGCCCAGGGTTTCCCAGAGACCCAGTACTTC. Full variable domain (remainder filled in from reference TRBV5-1 and TRBJ2-5): KAGVTQTPRYLIKTRGQQVTLSCSPISGHRSVSWYQQTPGQGLQFLFEYFSETQRNKGNFPGRFSGRQFSNSRSEMNVSTLELGDSALYLCASSLAQGFPETQYFGPGTRLLVL.

This chain uses TRBV6-5 with TRBJ2-3, with 9 bases matching TRBD2. Trimming cost V 2 bases and J 9 bases; bases outside gene matches: 9. The CDR3 has 15 amino acids. Per the germline V gene, CDR1 is MNHEY and CDR2 is SVGAGI. CDR3 nucleotide sequence: TGTGCCAGCAGTTACGCTGGCGGGGGGGCTTCCACGCAGTATTTT. It translates to CASSYAGGGASTQYF.

This clone occurred once. The chain employs TRBV24-1 and TRBJ1-5; no clear D gene. V was cut by 3 bases and J by 0 bases, with 5 bases left in between. Germline lookup yields CDR1 KGHDR and CDR2 SFDVKD. The CDR3 covers 14 residues. CDR3 region: CATSDGSSNQPQHF. CDR3 in DNA: TGTGCCACCAGTGATGGGAGTAGCAATCAGCCCCAGCATTTT.